This T cell receptor beta chain was sequenced during a study of CD8+CD57+ T cells in acquired aplastic anemia. For the study at large: Where healthy donors were concerned, CD4+ cells averaged roughly 11 million reads. Study findings and constraints: Between patients and controls, about 30 CD8+ CDR3 sequences were found in common. Patients versus controls showed no significant CD8+ Simpson's diversity difference.

The template used for profiling TCR beta VDJ and CDR3 was genomic DNA. TCRdb analysed the reads with MiXCR anew, one entry per CDR3 protein. The sample lists 400,000 to 450,000 distinct CDR3 sequences, roughly 64% seen once, with 3% to 5% in the top ten. Of note for this clonotype: Its target is not known.

This CDR3 has 11 amino acids. Germline-derived CDR1 and CDR2 are DFQATT and SNEGSKA (reference sequence). The J gene is TRBJ1-2, the V gene TRBV20-1, with D possibly matching TRBD1 (5 bases). Sequencing input: sorted CD4+, CD8+, or CD8+CD57+ T cells (not recorded which) from PBMCs. The TCR was taken from a human donor in good health, serving as a control. CDR3 bases: TGCAGCGTTATGGGACTCGTGGGCTACACCTTC. This encodes CSVMGLVGYTF.